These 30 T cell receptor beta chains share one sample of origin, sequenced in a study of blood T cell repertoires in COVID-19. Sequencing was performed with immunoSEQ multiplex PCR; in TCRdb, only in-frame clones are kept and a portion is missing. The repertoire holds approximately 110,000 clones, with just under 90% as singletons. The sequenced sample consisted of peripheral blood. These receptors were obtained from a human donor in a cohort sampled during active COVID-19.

The CDR3 region is CASTPLPGQGEYGYTF. CDR3 sequence (DNA): TGTGCCAGTACCCCCTTACCGGGACAGGGGGAGTATGGCTACACCTTC. This chain joins TRBV19 and TRBJ1-2; 11 bases match TRBD1. Per the germline V gene, CDR1 is LNHDA and CDR2 is SQIVND (reference sequence). The CDR3 sequence is 16 residues long. With 7 bases clipped from V and 5 bases from J, the junction kept 12 bases outside the gene matches.

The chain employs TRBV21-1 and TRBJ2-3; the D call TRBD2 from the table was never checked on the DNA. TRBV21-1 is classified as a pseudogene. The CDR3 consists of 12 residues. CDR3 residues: CASSKEEVTQYF. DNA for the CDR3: TGTGCCAGCAGCAAAGAAGAGGTTACGCAGTATTTT.

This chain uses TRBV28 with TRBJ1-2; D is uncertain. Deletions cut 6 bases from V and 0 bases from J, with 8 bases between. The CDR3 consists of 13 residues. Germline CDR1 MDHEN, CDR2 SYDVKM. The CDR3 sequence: CASRLDSNYGYTF. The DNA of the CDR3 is TGTGCCAGCAGGTTGGACTCTAACTATGGCTACACCTTC.

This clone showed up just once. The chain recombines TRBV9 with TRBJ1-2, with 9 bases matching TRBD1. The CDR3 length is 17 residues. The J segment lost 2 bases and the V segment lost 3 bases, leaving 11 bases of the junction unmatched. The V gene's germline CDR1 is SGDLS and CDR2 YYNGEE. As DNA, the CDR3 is TGTGCCAGCAGCGCCGTGGACAGGGGTTCCCCAAACTATGGCTACACCTTC. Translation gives CASSAVDRGSPNYGYTF.

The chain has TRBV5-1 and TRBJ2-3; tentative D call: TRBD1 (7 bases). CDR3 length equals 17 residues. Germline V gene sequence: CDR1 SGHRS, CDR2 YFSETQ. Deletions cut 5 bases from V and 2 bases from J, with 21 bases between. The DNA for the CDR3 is TGCGCCAGCAGGGAGGGGGCGGCAAATTCCCCCACAGATACGCAGTATTTT. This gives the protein CASREGAANSPTDTQYF.

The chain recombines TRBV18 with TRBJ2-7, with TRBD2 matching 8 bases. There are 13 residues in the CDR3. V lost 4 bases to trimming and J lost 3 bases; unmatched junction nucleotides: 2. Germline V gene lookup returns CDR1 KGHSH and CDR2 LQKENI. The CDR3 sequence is CASSRLAFYEQYF. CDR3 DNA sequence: TGTGCCAGCTCACGACTAGCGTTCTACGAGCAGTACTTC. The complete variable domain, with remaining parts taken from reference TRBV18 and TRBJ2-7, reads NAGVMQNPRHLVRRRGQEARLRCSPMKGHSHVYWYRQLPEEGLKFMVYLQKENIIDESGMPKERFSAEFPKEGPSILRIQQVVRGDSAAYFCASSRLAFYEQYFGPGTRLTVT.

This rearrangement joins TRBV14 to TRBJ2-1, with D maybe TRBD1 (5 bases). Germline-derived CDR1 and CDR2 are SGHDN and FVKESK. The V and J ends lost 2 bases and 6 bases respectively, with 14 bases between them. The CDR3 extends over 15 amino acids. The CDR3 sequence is CASSQTWERGNEQFF. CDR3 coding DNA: TGTGCCAGCAGCCAAACCTGGGAAAGGGGCAATGAGCAGTTCTTC.

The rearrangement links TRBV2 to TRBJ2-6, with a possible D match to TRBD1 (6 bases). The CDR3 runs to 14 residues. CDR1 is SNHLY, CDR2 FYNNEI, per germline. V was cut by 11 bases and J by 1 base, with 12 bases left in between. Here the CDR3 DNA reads TGTGCCCGGCAGGGGTGGTCTGGGGCCAACGTCCTGACTTTC. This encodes CARQGWSGANVLTF.

CDR3 nucleotides: TGTGCCAGCAGCTCCATCGACGGAACTAGGCAGCCCCAGCATTTT. Encoded protein: CASSSIDGTRQPQHF. The chain recombines TRBV28 with TRBJ1-5; unclear D gene. This CDR3 comprises 15 residues. Trimming cost V 6 bases and J 7 bases, with 19 bases left between them. The germline CDR1 and CDR2 sequences are MDHEN and SYDVKM.

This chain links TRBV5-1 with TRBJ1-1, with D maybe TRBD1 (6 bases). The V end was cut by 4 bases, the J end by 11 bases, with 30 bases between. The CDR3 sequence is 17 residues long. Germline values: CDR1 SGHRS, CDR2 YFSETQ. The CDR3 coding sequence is TGCGCCAGCAGCGTATCCCCTAGGGGGGGACTATCCGAAAAGGCTTTCTTT. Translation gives CASSVSPRGGLSEKAFF.

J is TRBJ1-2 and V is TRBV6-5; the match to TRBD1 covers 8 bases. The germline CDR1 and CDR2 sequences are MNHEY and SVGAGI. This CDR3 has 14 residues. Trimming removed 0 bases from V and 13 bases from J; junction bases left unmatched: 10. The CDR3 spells CASSYSWDSGGLTF. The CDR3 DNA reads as TGTGCCAGCAGTTACTCTTGGGACTCAGGGGGCCTCACCTTC.

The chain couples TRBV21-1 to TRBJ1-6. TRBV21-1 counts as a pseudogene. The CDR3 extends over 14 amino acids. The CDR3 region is CASSKEQNNSPLHF. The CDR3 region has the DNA TGTGCCAGCAGTAAGGAGCAGAATAATTCACCCCTCCACTTT.

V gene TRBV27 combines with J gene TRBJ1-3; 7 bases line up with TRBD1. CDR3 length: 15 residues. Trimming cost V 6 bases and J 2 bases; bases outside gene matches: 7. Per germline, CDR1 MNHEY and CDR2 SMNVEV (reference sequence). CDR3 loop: CASSPTGWAGNTIYF. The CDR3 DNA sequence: TGTGCCAGCAGCCCGACAGGGTGGGCTGGAAACACCATATATTTT.

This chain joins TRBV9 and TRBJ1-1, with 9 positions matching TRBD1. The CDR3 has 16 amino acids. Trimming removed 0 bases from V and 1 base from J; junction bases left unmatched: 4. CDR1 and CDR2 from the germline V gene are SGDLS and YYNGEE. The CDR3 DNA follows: TGTGCCAGCAGCGTAGAGGGACAGGGAGAGAACACTGAAGCTTTCTTT. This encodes CASSVEGQGENTEAFF.

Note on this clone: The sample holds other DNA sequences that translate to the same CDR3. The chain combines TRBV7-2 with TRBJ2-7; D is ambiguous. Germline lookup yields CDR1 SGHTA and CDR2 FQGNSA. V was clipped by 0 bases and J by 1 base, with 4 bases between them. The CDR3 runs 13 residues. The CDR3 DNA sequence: TGTGCCAGCAGCTTAGCGAGGTCCTACGAGCAGTACTTC. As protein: CASSLARSYEQYF.

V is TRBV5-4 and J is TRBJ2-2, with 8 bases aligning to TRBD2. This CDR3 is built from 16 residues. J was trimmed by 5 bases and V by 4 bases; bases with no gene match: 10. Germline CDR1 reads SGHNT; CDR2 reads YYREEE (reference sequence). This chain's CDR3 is CASSRKSGSETGELFF. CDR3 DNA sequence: TGTGCCAGCAGCCGAAAAAGCGGGAGTGAGACCGGGGAGCTGTTTTTT.

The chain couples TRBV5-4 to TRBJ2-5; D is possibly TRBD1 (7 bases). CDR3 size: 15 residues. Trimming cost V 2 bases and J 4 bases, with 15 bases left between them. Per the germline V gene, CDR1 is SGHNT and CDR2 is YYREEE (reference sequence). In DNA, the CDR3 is TGTGCCAGCAGCTTAGAGGGGGCGCGGGGAGAGACCCAGTACTTC. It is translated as CASSLEGARGETQYF. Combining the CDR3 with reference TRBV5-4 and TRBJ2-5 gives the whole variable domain ETGVTQSPTHLIKTRGQQVTLRCSSQSGHNTVSWYQQALGQGPQFIFQYYREEENGRGNFPPRFSGLQFPNYSSELNVNALELDDSALYLCASSLEGARGETQYFGPGTRLLVL.

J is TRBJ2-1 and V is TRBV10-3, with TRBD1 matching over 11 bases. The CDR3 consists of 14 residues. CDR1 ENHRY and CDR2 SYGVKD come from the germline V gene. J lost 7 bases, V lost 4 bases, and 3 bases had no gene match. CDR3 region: CAISGGDRGNEQFF. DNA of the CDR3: TGTGCCATCAGTGGCGGGGACAGGGGGAATGAGCAGTTCTTC.

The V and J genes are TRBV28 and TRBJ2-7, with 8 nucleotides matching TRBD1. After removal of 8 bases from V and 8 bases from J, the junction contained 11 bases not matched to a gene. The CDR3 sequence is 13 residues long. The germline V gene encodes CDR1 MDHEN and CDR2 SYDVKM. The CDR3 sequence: CASSSDRVRKQYF. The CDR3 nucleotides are TGTGCCAGCTCCTCGGACAGGGTTAGGAAGCAGTACTTC.

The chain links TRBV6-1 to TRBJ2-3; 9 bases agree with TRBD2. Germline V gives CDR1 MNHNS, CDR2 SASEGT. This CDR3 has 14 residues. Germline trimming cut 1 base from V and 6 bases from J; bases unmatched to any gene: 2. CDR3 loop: CASSEGTSVDTQYF. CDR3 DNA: TGTGCCAGCAGTGAAGGGACTAGCGTTGATACGCAGTATTTT.

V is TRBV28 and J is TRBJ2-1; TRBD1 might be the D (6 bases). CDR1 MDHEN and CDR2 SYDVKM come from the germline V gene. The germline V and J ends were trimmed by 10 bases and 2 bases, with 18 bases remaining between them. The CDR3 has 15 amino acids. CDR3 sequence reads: CAIRTLQGPYNEQFF. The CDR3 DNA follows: TGTGCCATCCGGACACTACAGGGCCCCTACAATGAGCAGTTCTTC. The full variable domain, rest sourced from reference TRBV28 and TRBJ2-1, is DVKVTQSSRYLVKRTGEKVFLECVQDMDHENMFWYRQDPGLGLRLIYFSYDVKMKEKGDIPEGYSVSREKKERFSLILESASTNQTSMYLCAIRTLQGPYNEQFFGPGTRLTVL.

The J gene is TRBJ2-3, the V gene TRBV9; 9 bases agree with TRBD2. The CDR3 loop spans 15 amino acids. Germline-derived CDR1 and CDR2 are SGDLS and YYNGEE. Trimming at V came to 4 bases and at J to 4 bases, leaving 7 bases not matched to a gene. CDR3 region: CASSLSGRLADTQYF. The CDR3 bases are TGTGCCAGCAGCCTCAGCGGGAGGTTGGCAGATACGCAGTATTTT.

The CDR3 bases are TGTGCCATCAGTGAGTATCAGGGAAGGGTCTACGAGCAGTACTTC. Translated: CAISEYQGRVYEQYF. J is TRBJ2-7 and V is TRBV10-3; TRBD1 is a possible D gene (5 bases). The CDR3 runs to 15 residues. V shed 1 base and J shed 3 bases, with 13 bases lying between them. In germline, CDR1 is ENHRY, CDR2 SYGVKD.

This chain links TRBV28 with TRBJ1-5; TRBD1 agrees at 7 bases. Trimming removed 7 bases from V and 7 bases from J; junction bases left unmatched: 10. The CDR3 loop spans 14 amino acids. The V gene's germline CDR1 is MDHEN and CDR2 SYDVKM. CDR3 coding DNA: TGTGCCAGCATGGTCGGCAGGGGGTACCAGCCCCAGCATTTT. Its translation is CASMVGRGYQPQHF. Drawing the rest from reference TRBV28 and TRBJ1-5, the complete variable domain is DVKVTQSSRYLVKRTGEKVFLECVQDMDHENMFWYRQDPGLGLRLIYFSYDVKMKEKGDIPEGYSVSREKKERFSLILESASTNQTSMYLCASMVGRGYQPQHFGDGTRLSIL.

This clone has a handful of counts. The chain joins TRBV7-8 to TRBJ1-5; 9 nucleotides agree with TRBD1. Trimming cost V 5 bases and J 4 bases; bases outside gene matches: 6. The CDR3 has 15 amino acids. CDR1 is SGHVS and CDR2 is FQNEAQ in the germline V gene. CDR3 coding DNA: TGTGCCAGCAGCCCGGTACAGGGGGCTAATCAGCCCCAGCATTTT. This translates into CASSPVQGANQPQHF.

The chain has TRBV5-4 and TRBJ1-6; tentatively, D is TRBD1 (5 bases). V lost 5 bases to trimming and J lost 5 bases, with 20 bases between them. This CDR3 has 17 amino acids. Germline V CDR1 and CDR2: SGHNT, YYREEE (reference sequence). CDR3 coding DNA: TGTGCCAGCAGAGAGGTTAGAGCGGGGACCAATAATTCACCCCTCCACTTT. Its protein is CASREVRAGTNNSPLHF.

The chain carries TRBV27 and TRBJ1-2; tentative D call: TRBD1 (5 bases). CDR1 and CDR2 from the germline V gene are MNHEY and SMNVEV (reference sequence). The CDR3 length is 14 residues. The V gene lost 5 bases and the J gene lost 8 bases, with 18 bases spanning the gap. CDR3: CASSRRDGAGGYTF. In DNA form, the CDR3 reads TGTGCCAGCAGTCGTCGGGACGGAGCGGGGGGCTACACCTTC.

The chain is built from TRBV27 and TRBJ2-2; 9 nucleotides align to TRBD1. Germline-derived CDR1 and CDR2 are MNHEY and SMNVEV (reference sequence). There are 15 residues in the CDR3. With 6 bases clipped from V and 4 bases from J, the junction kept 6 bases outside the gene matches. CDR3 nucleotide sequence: TGTGCCAGCAGACGACAGGGGGATGGCACCGGGGAGCTGTTTTTT. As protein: CASRRQGDGTGELFF.

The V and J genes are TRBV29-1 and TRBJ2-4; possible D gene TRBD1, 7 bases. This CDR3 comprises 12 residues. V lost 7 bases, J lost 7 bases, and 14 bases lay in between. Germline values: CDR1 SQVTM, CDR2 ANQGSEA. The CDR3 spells CSGGDRGNIQYF. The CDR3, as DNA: TGCAGCGGGGGGGACAGAGGGAACATTCAGTACTTC.

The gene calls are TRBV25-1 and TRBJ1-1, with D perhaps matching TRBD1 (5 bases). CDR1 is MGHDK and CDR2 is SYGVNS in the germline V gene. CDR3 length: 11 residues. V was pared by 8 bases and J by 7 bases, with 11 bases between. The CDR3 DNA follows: TGTGCCAGCGGGGGGTGGGGTGAAGCTTTCTTT. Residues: CASGGWGEAFF. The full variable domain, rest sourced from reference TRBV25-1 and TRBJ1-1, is EADIYQTPRYLVIGTGKKITLECSQTMGHDKMYWYQQDPGMELHLIHYSYGVNSTEKGDLSSESTVSRIRTEHFPLTLESARPSHTSQYLCASGGWGEAFFGQGTRLTVV.